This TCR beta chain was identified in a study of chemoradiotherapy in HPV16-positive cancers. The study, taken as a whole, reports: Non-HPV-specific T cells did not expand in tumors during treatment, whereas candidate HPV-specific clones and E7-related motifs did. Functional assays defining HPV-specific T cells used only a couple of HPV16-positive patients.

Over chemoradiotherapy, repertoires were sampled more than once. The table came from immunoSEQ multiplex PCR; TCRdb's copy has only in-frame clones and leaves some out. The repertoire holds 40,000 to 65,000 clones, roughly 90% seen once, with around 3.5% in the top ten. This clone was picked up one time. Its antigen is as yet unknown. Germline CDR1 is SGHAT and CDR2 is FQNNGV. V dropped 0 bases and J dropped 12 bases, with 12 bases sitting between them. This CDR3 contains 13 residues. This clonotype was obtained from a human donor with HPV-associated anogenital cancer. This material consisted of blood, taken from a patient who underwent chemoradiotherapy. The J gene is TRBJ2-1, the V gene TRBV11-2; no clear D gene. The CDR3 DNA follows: TGTGCCAGCAGCTTAGAGGATTCAACCGCGCAGTTCTTC. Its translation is CASSLEDSTAQFF.